This note documents a single TCR beta chain sequence. Its specificity is unknown. This entry is derived from a study of shared clonotypes between healthy human individuals. CDR1 and CDR2 (germline): SGHAT, FQNNGV. The CDR3 length is 14 residues. V was shortened by 7 bases and J by 8 bases, with 17 bases between the two germline ends. Donation came from healthy HIV-negative adults that had no recent acute infections or vaccinations. Broader study findings: Inspection by rarefaction showed sorted-subset sequencing to be incomplete despite large depth.

Here immunoSEQ multiplex PCR was the method, and the copy in TCRdb shows in-frame clones only, minus some. The table shows around 79,000 clones, with 62% occurring only once. The gene calls are TRBV11-2 and TRBJ2-2; a possible D gene is TRBD2 (5 bases). The TCR comes from a man aged 25-45 years in good health. The sequenced sample was memory CD8+ T cells sorted from blood. Subset of the sample: CD45RO+ cells pooled with CCR7-negative TemRA cells. The CDR3 spells CASIANSVRGELFF. DNA for the CDR3: TGTGCCAGCATAGCTAATAGCGTTCGAGGGGAGCTGTTTTTT.